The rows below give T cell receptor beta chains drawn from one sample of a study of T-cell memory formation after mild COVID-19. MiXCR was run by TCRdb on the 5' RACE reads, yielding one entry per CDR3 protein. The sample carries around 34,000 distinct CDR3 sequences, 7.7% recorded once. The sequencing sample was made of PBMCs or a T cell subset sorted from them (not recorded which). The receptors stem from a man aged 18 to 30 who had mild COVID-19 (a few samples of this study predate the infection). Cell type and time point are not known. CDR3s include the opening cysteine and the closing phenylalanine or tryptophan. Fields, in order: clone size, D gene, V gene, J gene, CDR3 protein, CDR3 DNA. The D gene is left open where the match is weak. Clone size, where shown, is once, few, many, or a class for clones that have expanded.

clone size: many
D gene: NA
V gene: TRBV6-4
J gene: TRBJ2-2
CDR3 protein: CASSDSTTGELFF
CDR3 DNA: TGTGCCAGCAGTGACTCGACTACCGGGGAGCTGTTTTTT

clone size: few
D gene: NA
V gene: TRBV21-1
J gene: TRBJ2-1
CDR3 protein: CASSKGQVRVNEQFF
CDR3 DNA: TGTGCCAGCAGCAAAGGGCAGGTCCGAGTCAATGAGCAGTTCTTC

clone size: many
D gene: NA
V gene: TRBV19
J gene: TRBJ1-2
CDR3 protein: CASQPGTAYGYTF
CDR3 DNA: TGTGCCAGCCAACCGGGGACGGCCTATGGCTACACCTTC

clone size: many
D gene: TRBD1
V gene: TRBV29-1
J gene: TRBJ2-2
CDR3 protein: CSVSTGGAGELFF
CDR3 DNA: TGCAGCGTTTCTACAGGGGGAGCCGGGGAGCTGTTTTTT

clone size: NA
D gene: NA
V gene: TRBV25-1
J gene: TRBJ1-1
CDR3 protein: CASSPGLTGSAFF
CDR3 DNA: TGTGCCAGCAGTCCGGGGCTAACAGGTTCAGCTTTCTTT

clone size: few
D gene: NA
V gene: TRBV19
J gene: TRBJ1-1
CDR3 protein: CASSILGFTTAQNTEAFF
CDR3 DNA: TGTGCCAGTAGTATTCTTGGTTTCACCACGGCTCAGAACACTGAAGCTTTCTTT

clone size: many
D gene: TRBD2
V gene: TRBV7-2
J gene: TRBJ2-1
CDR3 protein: CASSLVRGGQYNEQFF
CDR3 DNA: TGTGCCAGCAGCTTAGTGCGGGGGGGCCAATACAATGAGCAGTTCTTC

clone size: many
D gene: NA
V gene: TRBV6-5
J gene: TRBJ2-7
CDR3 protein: CASSRMVDRSYEQYF
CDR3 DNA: TGTGCCAGCAGTAGAATGGTGGACCGTTCCTACGAGCAGTACTTC

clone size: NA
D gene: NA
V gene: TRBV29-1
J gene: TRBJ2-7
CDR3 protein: CSVVTPGVPYYEQYF
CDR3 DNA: TGCAGCGTCGTTACTCCAGGGGTCCCCTACTACGAGCAGTACTTC

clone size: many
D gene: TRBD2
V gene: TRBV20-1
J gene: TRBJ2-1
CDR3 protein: CSAPRSSGINEQFF
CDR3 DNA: TGCAGTGCTCCGCGGAGTAGCGGGATCAATGAGCAGTTCTTC

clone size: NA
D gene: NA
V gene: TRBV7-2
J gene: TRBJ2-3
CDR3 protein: CASSLALATTDTQYF
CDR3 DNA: TGTGCCAGCAGCTTAGCTCTAGCGACCACAGATACGCAGTATTTT

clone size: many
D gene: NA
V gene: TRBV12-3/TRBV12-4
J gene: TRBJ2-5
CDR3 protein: CASSFRGQETQYF
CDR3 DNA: TGTGCCAGCAGTTTTCGTGGCCAAGAGACCCAGTACTTC

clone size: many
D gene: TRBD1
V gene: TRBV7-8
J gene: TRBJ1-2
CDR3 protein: CASSTIIPRGTDYGYTF
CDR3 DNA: TGTGCCAGCAGCACGATTATACCACGGGGGACAGACTATGGCTACACCTTC

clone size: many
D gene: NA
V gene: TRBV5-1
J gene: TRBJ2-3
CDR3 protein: CASSPQDPSLADTQYF
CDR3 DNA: TGCGCCAGCAGCCCACAAGACCCCTCTCTCGCAGATACGCAGTATTTT

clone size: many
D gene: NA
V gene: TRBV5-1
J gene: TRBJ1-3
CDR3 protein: CASREGPTIFSGNTIYF
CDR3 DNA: TGCGCCAGCAGGGAGGGACCGACGATCTTCTCTGGAAACACCATATATTTT

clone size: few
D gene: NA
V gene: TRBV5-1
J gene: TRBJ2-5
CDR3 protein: CASGLETPQGAQYF
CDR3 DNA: TGCGCCAGCGGCTTGGAGACGCCACAGGGAGCCCAGTACTTC

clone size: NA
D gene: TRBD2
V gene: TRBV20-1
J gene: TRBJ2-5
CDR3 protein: CSARGPTSRETQYF
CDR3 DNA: TGCAGTGCTAGAGGCCCGACTAGCCGCGAGACCCAGTACTTC

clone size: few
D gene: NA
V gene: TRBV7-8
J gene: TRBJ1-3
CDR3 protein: CASSLNFVWQNSGNTIYF
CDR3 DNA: TGTGCCAGCAGCTTAAATTTCGTGTGGCAGAACTCTGGAAACACCATATATTTT

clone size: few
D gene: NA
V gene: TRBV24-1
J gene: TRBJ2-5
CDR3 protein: CATSDPKLGEETQYF
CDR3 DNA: TGTGCCACCAGTGACCCAAAATTGGGCGAAGAGACCCAGTACTTC

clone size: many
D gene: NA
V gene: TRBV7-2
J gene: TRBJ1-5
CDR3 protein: CASSPEGYQPQHF
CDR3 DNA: TGTGCCAGCAGTCCGGAGGGTTATCAGCCCCAGCATTTT

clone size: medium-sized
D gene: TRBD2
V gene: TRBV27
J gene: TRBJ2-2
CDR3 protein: CASSLLIAGGQGGELFF
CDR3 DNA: TGTGCCAGCAGTTTACTTATAGCGGGGGGGCAAGGCGGGGAGCTGTTTTTT

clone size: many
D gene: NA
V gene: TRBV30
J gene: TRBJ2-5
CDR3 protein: CAWSEDGVSQYF
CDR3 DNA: TGTGCCTGGAGTGAGGACGGAGTTTCCCAGTACTTC

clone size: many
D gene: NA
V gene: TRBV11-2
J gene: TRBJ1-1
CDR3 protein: CASSLTVGVGNTEAFF
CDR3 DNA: TGTGCCAGCAGCTTAACAGTCGGCGTGGGGAACACTGAAGCTTTCTTT

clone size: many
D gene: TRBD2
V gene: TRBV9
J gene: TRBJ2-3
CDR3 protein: CASSVGGGYTDTQYF
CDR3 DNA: TGTGCCAGCAGCGTAGGGGGGGGGTATACAGATACGCAGTATTTT

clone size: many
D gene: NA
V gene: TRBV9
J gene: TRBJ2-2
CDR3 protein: CASSPRDTNTGELFF
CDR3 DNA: TGTGCCAGCAGCCCACGGGACACGAACACCGGGGAGCTGTTTTTT

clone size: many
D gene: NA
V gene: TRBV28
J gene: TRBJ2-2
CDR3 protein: CASSFRARGTGELFF
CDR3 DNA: TGTGCCAGCAGTTTTCGGGCCAGAGGCACCGGGGAGCTGTTTTTT

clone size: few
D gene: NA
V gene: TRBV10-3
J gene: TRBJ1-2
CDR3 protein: CAISVKGSGYTF
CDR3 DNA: TGTGCCATCAGTGTGAAGGGTAGTGGCTACACCTTC

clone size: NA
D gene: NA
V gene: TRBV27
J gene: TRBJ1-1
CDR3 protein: CASSFQRRSGGNTEAFF
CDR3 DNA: TGTGCCAGCAGTTTTCAAAGGCGGAGTGGGGGAAACACTGAAGCTTTCTTT

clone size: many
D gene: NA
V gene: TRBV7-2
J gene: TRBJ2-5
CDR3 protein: CASSPGAFSGWYQETQYF
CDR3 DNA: TGTGCCAGCAGCCCGGGGGCCTTTTCCGGTTGGTACCAAGAGACCCAGTACTTC

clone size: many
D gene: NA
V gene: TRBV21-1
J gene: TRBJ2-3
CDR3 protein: CASSLRTSGPPRVGTDTQYF
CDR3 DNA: TGTGCCAGCAGCCTTAGGACTAGCGGACCTCCCCGAGTAGGCACAGATACGCAGTATTTT

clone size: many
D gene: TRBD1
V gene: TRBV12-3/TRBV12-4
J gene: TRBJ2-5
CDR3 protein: CASSPQGARETQYF
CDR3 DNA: TGTGCCAGCAGTCCACAGGGGGCGCGGGAGACCCAGTACTTC

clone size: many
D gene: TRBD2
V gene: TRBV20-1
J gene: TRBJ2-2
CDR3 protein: CSAPTSGGAWAGELFF
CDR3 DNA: TGCAGTGCCCCGACTAGCGGGGGGGCCTGGGCCGGGGAGCTGTTTTTT

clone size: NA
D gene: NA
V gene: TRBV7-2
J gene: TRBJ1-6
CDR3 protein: CASSLDGPTNSPLHF
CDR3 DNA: TGTGCCAGCAGCTTAGACGGGCCGACTAATTCACCCCTCCACTTT

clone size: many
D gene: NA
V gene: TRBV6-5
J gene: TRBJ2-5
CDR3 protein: CASGPRGNQETQYF
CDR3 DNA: TGTGCCAGCGGCCCCCGGGGGAACCAAGAGACCCAGTACTTC

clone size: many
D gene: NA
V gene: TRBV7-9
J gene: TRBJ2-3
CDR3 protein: CASSLPRVTDTQYF
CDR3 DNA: TGTGCCAGCAGCTTACCGCGGGTAACAGATACGCAGTATTTT

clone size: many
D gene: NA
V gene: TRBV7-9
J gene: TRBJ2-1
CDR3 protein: CASSSVGGEQFF
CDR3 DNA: TGTGCCAGCAGCTCGGTCGGCGGGGAGCAGTTCTTC

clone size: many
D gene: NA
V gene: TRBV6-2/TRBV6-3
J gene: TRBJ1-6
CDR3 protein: CASSYIENSPLHF
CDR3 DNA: TGTGCCAGCAGTTACATTGAGAATTCACCCCTCCACTTT

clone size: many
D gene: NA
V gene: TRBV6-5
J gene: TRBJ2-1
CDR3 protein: CASSRTAIGENEQFF
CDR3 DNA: TGTGCCAGCAGCAGGACAGCAATAGGGGAAAATGAGCAGTTCTTC

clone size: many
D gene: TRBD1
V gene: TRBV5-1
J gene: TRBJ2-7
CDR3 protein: CASRPQTGKNRNEQYF
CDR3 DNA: TGCGCCAGCAGACCGCAGACAGGGAAGAATAGGAACGAGCAGTACTTC

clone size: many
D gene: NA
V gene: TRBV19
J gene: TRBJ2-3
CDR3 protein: CASKEGGPTDTQYF
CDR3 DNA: TGTGCCAGCAAGGAGGGGGGGCCCACAGATACGCAGTATTTT

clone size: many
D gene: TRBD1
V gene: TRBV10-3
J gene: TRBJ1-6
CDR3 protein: CAISERDRDNSPLHF
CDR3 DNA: TGTGCCATCAGTGAGAGGGACAGAGATAATTCACCCCTCCACTTT

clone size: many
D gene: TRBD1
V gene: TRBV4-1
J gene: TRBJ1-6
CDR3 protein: CASSQWGQGASPLHF
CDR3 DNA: TGCGCCAGCAGCCAATGGGGCCAGGGGGCCTCACCCCTCCACTTT

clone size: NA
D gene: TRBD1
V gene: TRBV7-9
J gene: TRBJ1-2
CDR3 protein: CASSLATGGGYTF
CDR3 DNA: TGTGCCAGCAGCTTAGCTACAGGGGGTGGCTACACCTTC

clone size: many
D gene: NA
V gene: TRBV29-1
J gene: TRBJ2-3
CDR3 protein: CSVRAGRRTDTQYF
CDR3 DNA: TGCAGCGTTCGGGCAGGGAGACGCACAGATACGCAGTATTTT

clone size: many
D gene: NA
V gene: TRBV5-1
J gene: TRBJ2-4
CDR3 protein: CASSLATGTGNIQYF
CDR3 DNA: TGCGCCAGCAGCTTGGCAACAGGGACTGGAAACATTCAGTACTTC

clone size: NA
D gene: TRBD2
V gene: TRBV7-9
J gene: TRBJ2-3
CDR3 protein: CASSPGLAGGYTDTQYF
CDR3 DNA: TGTGCCAGCAGCCCAGGACTAGCGGGGGGGTACACAGATACGCAGTATTTT

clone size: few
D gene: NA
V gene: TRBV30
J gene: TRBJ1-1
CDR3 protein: CAWSLQVEAFF
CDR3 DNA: TGTGCCTGGAGTCTGCAGGTTGAAGCTTTCTTT

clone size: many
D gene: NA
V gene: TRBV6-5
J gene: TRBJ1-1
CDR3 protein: CASSPDEGIDVFF
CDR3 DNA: TGTGCCAGCAGTCCCGACGAAGGAATTGATGTCTTCTTT

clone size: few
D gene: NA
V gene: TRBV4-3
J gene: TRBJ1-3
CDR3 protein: CASSRDSNSGNTIYF
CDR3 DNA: TGCGCCAGCAGCCGCGACAGTAACTCTGGAAACACCATATATTTT

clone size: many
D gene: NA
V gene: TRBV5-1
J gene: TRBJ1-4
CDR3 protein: CASSLDSGVSANEKLFF
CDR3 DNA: TGCGCCAGCAGCTTGGACTCAGGGGTCAGCGCTAATGAAAAACTGTTTTTT

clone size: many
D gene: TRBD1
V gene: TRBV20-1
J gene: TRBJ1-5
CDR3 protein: CSAASGQGIRSQHF
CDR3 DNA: TGCAGTGCCGCCTCGGGACAGGGAATACGGTCCCAGCATTTT

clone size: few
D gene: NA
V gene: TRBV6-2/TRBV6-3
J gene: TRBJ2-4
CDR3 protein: CASTLGGTAKNIQYF
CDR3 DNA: TGTGCCAGCACCCTGGGGGGCACGGCCAAAAACATTCAGTACTTC